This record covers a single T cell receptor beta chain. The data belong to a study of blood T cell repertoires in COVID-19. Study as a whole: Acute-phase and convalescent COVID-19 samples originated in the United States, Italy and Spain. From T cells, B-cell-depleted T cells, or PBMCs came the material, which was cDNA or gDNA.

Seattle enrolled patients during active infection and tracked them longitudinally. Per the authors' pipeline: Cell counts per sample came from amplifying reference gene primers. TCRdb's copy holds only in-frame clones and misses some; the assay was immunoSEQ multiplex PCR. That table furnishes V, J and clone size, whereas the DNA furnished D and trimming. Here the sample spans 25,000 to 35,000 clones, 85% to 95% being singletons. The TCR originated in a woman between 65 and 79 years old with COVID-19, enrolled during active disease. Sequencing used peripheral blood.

This CDR3 reads CAISERGFGELFF. The CDR3 coding sequence is TGTGCCATCAGCGAAAGGGGTTTTGGGGAGCTGTTTTTT. This chain links TRBV10-3 with TRBJ2-2; D possibly corresponds to TRBD1 (5 bases). Between the trimmed V and J ends, which lost 6 bases and 8 bases, there was a span of 13 bases. This CDR3 region has 13 residues. The germline V gene has CDR1 ENHRY and CDR2 SYGVKD.